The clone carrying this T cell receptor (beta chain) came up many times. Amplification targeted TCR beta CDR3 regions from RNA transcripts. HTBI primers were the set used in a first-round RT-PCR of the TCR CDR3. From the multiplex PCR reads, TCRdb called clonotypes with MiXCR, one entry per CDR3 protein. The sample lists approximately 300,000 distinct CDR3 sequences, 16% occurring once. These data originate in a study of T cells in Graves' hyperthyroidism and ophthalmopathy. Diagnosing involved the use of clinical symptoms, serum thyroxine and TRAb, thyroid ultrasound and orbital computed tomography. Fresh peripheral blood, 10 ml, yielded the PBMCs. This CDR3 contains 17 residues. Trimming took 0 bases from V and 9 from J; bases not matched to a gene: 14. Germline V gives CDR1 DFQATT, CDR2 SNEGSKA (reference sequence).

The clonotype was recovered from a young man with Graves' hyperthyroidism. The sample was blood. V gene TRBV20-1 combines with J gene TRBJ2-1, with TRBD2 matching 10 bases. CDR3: CSARDRRSGRALGEQFF. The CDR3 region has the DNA TGCAGTGCTAGAGATCGGAGGAGCGGGAGGGCCTTGGGTGAGCAGTTCTTC.